A selection of T cell receptor beta chains follows, all from one sample in a study of Graves' ophthalmopathy and Graves' hyperthyroidism. TCRdb used MiXCR to reprocess the multiplex PCR reads, holding one entry per CDR3 protein. Here the sample spans over a million distinct CDR3 sequences, about 40% being singletons. Sequencing was carried out using peripheral blood or thyroid tissue (not recorded which). The origin of the receptors is an adult man with Graves' hyperthyroidism. Each CDR3 is given with its conserved first and last residue. The D gene is left open where the match is weak. A row's size may be missing; if present it is once, few, many or a size class.

TRBJ2-2 | NA | TRBV19 | NA | CASSQPAPNTGELFF | TGTGCCAGTAGTCAACCCGCGCCGAACACCGGGGAGCTGTTTTTT
TRBJ2-5 | TRBD1 | TRBV12-3/TRBV12-4 | few | CASSPHRGQEYF | TGTGCCAGCAGTCCCCACAGGGGGCAGGAGTACTTC
TRBJ2-7 | NA | TRBV9 | NA | CASSVAPDYEQYF | TGTGCCAGCAGCGTAGCTCCAGACTACGAGCAGTACTTC
TRBJ1-5 | NA | TRBV5-1 | NA | CASSEQGLNQPKHF | TGCGCCAGCAGTGAACAGGGACTTAATCAGCCTAAGCATTTT
TRBJ2-6 | NA | TRBV6-5 | many | CATLRTYKPASGANVLTF | TGTGCCACGCTCAGGACGTACAAGCCCGCCTCTGGGGCCAACGTCCTGACTTTC
TRBJ2-5 | TRBD2 | TRBV20-1 | NA | CSARDNLAGETQYF | TGCAGTGCTAGGGACAATTTAGCGGGAGAGACCCAGTACTTC
TRBJ1-1 | NA | TRBV29-1 | NA | CSVRGVNTEAFF | TGCAGCGTTAGGGGTGTGAACACTGAAGCTTTCTTT
TRBJ1-2 | NA | TRBV7-2 | many | CASGLWGGHNYGYTF | TGTGCCAGCGGCCTCTGGGGGGGGCATAACTATGGCTACACCTTC
TRBJ1-5 | TRBD1 | TRBV29-1 | many | CSVGQGVDSNQPQHF | TGCAGCGTTGGACAGGGGGTGGATAGCAATCAGCCCCAGCATTTT
TRBJ1-6 | NA | TRBV9 | many | CASSDRRLNSPLHF | TGTGCCAGCAGCGACAGGAGACTTAATTCACCCCTCCACTTT
TRBJ2-5 | NA | TRBV29-1 | many | CSGHGVIQETQYF | TGCAGCGGCCATGGTGTGATCCAAGAGACCCAGTACTTC
TRBJ2-5 | NA | TRBV7-2 | many | CASSSQKQETQYF | TGTGCCAGCAGCTCTCAGAAACAAGAGACCCAGTACTTC
TRBJ1-2 | TRBD1 | TRBV10-3 | NA | CASSSPGQTNYGYTF | TGTGCCAGCAGTTCACCGGGACAGACTAACTATGGCTACACCTTC
TRBJ2-5 | NA | TRBV6-5 | NA | CASSSRGLSQETQYF | TGTGCCAGCAGTTCCCGGGGACTTTCCCAAGAGACCCAGTACTTC
TRBJ1-6 | NA | TRBV7-8 | NA | CASQEGTGNSPLHF | TGTGCCAGCCAAGAAGGAACGGGTAATTCACCCCTCCACTTT
TRBJ2-7 | NA | TRBV15 | many | CATSRPGSSYEQYF | TGTGCCACCAGCAGGCCAGGCAGCTCCTACGAGCAGTACTTC
TRBJ1-3 | NA | TRBV25-1 | NA | CATEDGVSGNTIYF | TGTGCCACTGAGGACGGGGTTTCTGGAAACACCATATATTTT
TRBJ2-5 | TRBD1 | TRBV12-3/TRBV12-4 | few | CASSLAGGFLEIQYF | TGTGCCAGCAGTTTGGCAGGGGGCTTTTTGGAGATCCAGTACTTC
TRBJ2-7 | TRBD2 | TRBV7-3 | NA | CASSLSGGRLYEQYF | TGTGCCAGCAGCTTGTCGGGAGGTCGCCTCTACGAGCAGTACTTC
TRBJ2-7 | NA | TRBV20-1 | many | CSARPNYYEQYF | TGCAGTGCTAGGCCCAACTACTACGAGCAGTACTTC
TRBJ1-1 | TRBD1 | TRBV6-6 | NA | CASRHVRDRGQDTEAFF | TGTGCCAGCAGACACGTGAGAGACAGGGGCCAGGACACTGAAGCTTTCTTT
TRBJ2-7 | TRBD1 | TRBV10-2 | NA | CASSYVGQVKQYF | TGTGCCAGCAGTTACGTCGGACAGGTAAAGCAGTACTTC
TRBJ2-7 | NA | TRBV20-1 | NA | CSARQGRAYEQYF | TGCAGTGCTAGACAGGGACGGGCCTACGAGCAGTACTTC
TRBJ1-1 | NA | TRBV10-3 | many | CASETQNTEAFF | TGTGCCAGCGAGACCCAGAACACTGAAGCTTTCTTT
TRBJ2-7 | NA | TRBV7-2 | NA | CASSLVLRQGGNTGELYF | TGTGCCAGCAGCTTGGTTCTACGACAGGGAGGGAACACCGGGGAGCTGTACTTC
TRBJ2-7 | TRBD1 | TRBV7-9 | few | CASSHRDRSYEQYF | TGTGCCAGCAGCCACCGGGACAGATCCTACGAGCAGTACTTC
TRBJ1-2 | NA | TRBV2 | many | CASSDYRTSGANYGYTF | TGTGCCAGCAGTGATTACCGAACTTCAGGAGCTAACTATGGCTACACCTTC
TRBJ2-7 | TRBD1 | TRBV7-9 | NA | CASSLTGKVPSSASEQYF | TGTGCCAGCAGCTTGACAGGGAAAGTTCCCAGCTCAGCTTCCGAGCAGTACTTC
TRBJ1-2 | NA | TRBV13 | many | CASSFGAYGYTF | TGTGCCAGCAGCTTCGGAGCCTATGGCTACACCTTC
TRBJ2-7 | NA | TRBV7-8 | few | CASSRFEEQYF | TGTGCCAGCAGCCGGTTCGAGGAGCAGTACTTC
TRBJ2-7 | NA | TRBV4-2 | few | CASSQGRGGGVEQYF | TGTGCCAGCAGCCAAGGTCGGGGAGGGGGGGTCGAGCAGTACTTC
TRBJ1-1 | NA | TRBV15 | NA | CATSRGGPEAFF | TGTGCCACCAGCAGAGGTGGCCCTGAAGCTTTCTTT
TRBJ2-1 | NA | TRBV29-1 | NA | CSVEGWGSSYNEQFF | TGCAGCGTTGAGGGGTGGGGTAGCTCCTACAATGAGCAGTTCTTC
TRBJ1-2 | NA | TRBV29-1 | many | CSVVEGIYGYTF | TGCAGCGTTGTCGAGGGGATCTATGGCTACACCTTC
TRBJ1-5 | NA | TRBV6-6 | many | CASSYHRGDQPQHF | TGTGCCAGCAGTTACCACCGGGGGGATCAGCCCCAGCATTTT
TRBJ1-4 | NA | TRBV12-3/TRBV12-4 | few | CASSEDPQKLFF | TGTGCCAGCAGTGAGGACCCCCAAAAACTGTTTTTT
TRBJ2-5 | TRBD2 | TRBV7-6 | many | CASSLGTSGYQETQYF | TGTGCCAGCAGCTTAGGGACTAGCGGGTACCAAGAGACCCAGTACTTC
TRBJ2-7 | NA | TRBV19 | NA | CASSGTSGLAEQYF | TGTGCCAGTAGTGGGACGTCTGGCCTCGCCGAGCAGTACTTC
TRBJ2-7 | NA | TRBV29-1 | NA | CSVGLPGAQGEQYF | TGCAGCGTTGGTTTACCTGGGGCGCAAGGCGAGCAGTACTTC
TRBJ1-2 | NA | TRBV29-1 | many | CSVGTGYGYTF | TGCAGCGTTGGGACGGGCTATGGCTACACCTTC
TRBJ1-2 | NA | TRBV14 | many | CASSQVVSAGYTF | TGTGCCAGCAGCCAGGTCGTGTCAGCTGGCTACACCTTC
TRBJ2-7 | TRBD2 | TRBV29-1 | once | CSGGGGDSYEQYF | TGCAGCGGGGGGGGAGGGGACTCCTACGAGCAGTACTTC
TRBJ1-1 | NA | TRBV10-3 | many | CASSTDKSMNTEAFF | TGTGCCAGCAGTACAGACAAATCGATGAACACTGAAGCTTTCTTT
TRBJ2-7 | NA | TRBV29-1 | NA | CSVGFRGYEQYF | TGCAGCGTTGGATTCAGGGGCTACGAGCAGTACTTC
TRBJ2-2 | TRBD1 | TRBV29-1 | NA | CSVRPGTGGMAGELFF | TGCAGCGTTCGTCCCGGGACAGGGGGCATGGCCGGGGAGCTGTTTTTT
TRBJ2-7 | NA | TRBV12-3/TRBV12-4 | NA | CASNFDYEQYF | TGTGCCAGCAATTTTGACTACGAGCAGTACTTC
TRBJ1-3 | NA | TRBV10-3 | NA | CASLRGHSGNTIYF | TGTGCCAGCCTACGGGGACACTCTGGAAACACCATATATTTT
TRBJ1-1 | NA | TRBV7-9 | NA | CASISGQRNTEAFF | TGTGCCAGCATATCGGGACAACGGAACACTGAAGCTTTCTTT
TRBJ2-2 | NA | TRBV24-1 | NA | CATGGKYTGELFF | TGTGCCACCGGCGGGAAATACACCGGGGAGCTGTTTTTT
TRBJ1-1 | NA | TRBV7-9 | NA | CASKRGIDGYTEAFF | TGTGCCAGCAAGCGGGGGATCGATGGCTACACTGAAGCTTTCTTT
TRBJ2-5 | NA | TRBV9 | many | CASSVPGQGGTQYF | TGTGCCAGCAGCGTCCCCGGCCAGGGTGGGACCCAGTACTTC
TRBJ2-2 | NA | TRBV7-2 | NA | CASSLVRLNTGELFF | TGTGCCAGCAGCTTAGTGAGGCTAAACACCGGGGAGCTGTTTTTT
TRBJ2-7 | NA | TRBV6-6 | NA | CASRYNSALSYEQYF | TGTGCCAGCAGGTACAACAGTGCCTTATCCTACGAGCAGTACTTC
TRBJ2-6 | NA | TRBV5-1 | NA | CASSPRQTTGANVLTF | TGCGCCAGCAGCCCCCGACAGACAACTGGGGCCAACGTCCTGACTTTC
TRBJ2-7 | TRBD1 | TRBV29-1 | NA | CSVIRGTGSYEQYF | TGCAGCGTTATCCGTGGGACAGGGTCATACGAGCAGTACTTC
TRBJ1-2 | TRBD1 | TRBV7-2 | NA | CASSRTDRELRGYTF | TGCGCCAGCAGCCGAACAGACAGGGAACTAAGAGGCTACACCTTC
TRBJ2-7 | NA | TRBV2 | NA | CASSFYPRPLDF | TGTGCCAGCAGTTTCTACCCGCGACCGCTCGACTTC
TRBJ1-2 | NA | TRBV5-4 | many | CASSFSPTGFDGGYTF | TGTGCCAGCAGCTTTTCTCCGACAGGATTTGATGGCGGCTACACCTTC
TRBJ2-7 | NA | TRBV7-9 | few | CASSLSGRPGRSSYEQYF | TGTGCCAGCAGCTTAAGTGGGAGGCCGGGGAGAAGCTCCTACGAGCAGTACTTC